This T cell receptor (beta chain) comes out of a study of T-cell reconstitution after alpha-beta-depleted transplantation in children. Study results and caveats: Expanded graft clones numbering several hundred reportedly gave rise to alpha-beta T cells about two months after transplant. T-cell counts and diversity were attributed mostly to newly produced T cells one year after transplant. The high TCRbeta diversity at day 60 in some patients came from surviving recipient T cells and thymic progenitors.

Unique molecular identifiers were incorporated during preparation of the TCRbeta library. TCRdb itself ran the PCR reads through MiXCR, one entry per CDR3 protein. Of under 750,000 distinct CDR3 sequences in the sample, 20% to 25% are singletons; the top ten hold around an eighth. Germline assignment: CDR1 DFQATT and CDR2 SNEGSKA (reference sequence). The V and J ends lost 0 bases and 6 bases respectively, with 5 bases between them. CDR3 length: 11 amino acids. In regard to this clonotype: No antigen is known for it.

The chain carries TRBV20-1 and TRBJ1-2; D remains unclear. The specimen comprised PBMCs, mostly from graft donor cells, sampled 360 days after TCRalphabeta/CD19-depleted stem cell transplant. The TCR originated in a boy less than two years old who had a stem cell transplant for acute myeloid leukemia, so the T cells may come from the graft donor. The CDR3 reads CSARDLNGYTF. CDR3 nucleotide sequence: TGCAGTGCTAGAGATCTGAATGGCTACACCTTC.